This T cell receptor (beta chain) comes out of a study of cytomegalovirus exposure and HLA in healthy donors. Findings and caveats of the study: The Asian-associated ancestry cluster reportedly had fewer N-insertions than the approximately 670-donor mean in a later analysis. The presence/absence work took it that sequencing depth was about the same across donors.

PCR was performed using 60 Vbeta and 13 Jbeta primers. In the study's own analysis: Roughly 80 million unique TCR beta chains, roughly 11 million of them shared, were counted by a later analysis. Clones were sequenced by immunoSEQ multiplex PCR, and TCRdb holds only the in-frame ones, with some missing. V and J calls and clone size are given by that table; D and trimming were obtained from the DNA. The sample has 120,000 to 150,000 clones; roughly 80% are singletons. To note about this clone: Its antigen is undetermined.

V lost 6 bases and J lost 12, with 15 bases in between. CDR1 SQVTM and CDR2 ANQGSEA come from the germline V gene. This CDR3 region has 11 residues. The sample comprised PBMCs. V gene TRBV29-1 combines with J gene TRBJ2-4; tentative D call: TRBD2 (6 bases). The clonotype was recovered from a male donor in good health and CMV-seronegative. The CDR3 nucleotides read TGCAGCGTCGGGAATGGGGGGAGTCAGTACTTC. Its protein is CSVGNGGSQYF.